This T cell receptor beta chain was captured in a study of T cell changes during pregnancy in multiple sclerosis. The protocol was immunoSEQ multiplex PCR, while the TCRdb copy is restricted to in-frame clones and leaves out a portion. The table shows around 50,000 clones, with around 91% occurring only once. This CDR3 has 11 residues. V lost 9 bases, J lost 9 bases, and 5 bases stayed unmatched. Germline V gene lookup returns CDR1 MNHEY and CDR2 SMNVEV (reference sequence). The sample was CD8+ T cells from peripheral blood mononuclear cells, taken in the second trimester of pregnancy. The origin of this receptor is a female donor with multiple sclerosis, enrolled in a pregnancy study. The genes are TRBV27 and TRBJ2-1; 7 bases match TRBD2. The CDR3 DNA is TGTGCCAGTCAGACTAGCCGTGAGCAGTTCTTC. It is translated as CASQTSREQFF.